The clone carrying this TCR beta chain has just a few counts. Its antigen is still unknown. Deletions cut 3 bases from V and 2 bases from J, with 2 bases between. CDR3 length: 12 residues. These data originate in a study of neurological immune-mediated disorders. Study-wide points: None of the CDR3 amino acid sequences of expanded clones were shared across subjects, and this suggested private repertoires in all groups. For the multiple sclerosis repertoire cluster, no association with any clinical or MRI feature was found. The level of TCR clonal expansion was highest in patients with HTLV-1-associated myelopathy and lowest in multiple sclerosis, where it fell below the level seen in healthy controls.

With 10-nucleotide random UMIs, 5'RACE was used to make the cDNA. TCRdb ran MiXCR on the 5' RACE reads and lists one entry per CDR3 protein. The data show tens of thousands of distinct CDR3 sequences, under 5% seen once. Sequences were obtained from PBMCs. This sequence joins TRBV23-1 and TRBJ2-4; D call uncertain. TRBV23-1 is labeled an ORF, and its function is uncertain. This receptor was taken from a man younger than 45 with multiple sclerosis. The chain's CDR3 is CASSHSKNIQYF. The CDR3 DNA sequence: TGCGCCAGCAGTCATTCCAAAAACATTCAGTACTTC.